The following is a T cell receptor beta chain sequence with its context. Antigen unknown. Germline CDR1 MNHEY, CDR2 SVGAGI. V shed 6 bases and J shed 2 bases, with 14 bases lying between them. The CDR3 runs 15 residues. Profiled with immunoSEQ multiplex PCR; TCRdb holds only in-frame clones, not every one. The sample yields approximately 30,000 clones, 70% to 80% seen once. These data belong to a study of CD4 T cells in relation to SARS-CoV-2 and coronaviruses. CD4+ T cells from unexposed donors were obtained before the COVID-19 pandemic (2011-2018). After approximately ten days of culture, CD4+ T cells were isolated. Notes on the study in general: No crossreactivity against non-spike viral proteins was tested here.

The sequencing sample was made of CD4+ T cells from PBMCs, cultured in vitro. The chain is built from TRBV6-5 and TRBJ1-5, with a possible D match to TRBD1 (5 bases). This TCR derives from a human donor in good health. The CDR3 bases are TGTGCCAGCAGGGAGGTCAGGGCAGGCAATCAGCCCCAGCATTTT. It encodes CASREVRAGNQPQHF.